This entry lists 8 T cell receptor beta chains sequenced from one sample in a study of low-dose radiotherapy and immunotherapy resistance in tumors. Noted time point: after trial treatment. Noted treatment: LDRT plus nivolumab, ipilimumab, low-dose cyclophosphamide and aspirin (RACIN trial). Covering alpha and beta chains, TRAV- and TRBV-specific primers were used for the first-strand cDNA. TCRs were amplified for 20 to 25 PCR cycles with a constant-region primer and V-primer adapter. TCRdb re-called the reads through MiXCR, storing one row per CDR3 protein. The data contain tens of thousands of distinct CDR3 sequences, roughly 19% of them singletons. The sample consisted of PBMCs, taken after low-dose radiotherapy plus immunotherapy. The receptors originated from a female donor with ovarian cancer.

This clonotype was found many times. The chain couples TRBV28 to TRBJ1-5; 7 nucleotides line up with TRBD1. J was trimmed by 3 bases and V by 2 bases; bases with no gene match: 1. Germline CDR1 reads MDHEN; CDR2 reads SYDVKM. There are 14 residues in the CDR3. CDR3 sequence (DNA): TGTGCCAGCAGTTTAGGGACAGACAATCAGCCCCAGCATTTT. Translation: CASSLGTDNQPQHF.

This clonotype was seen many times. CDR3 protein: CSAYTGNNSPLHF. The CDR3 bases are TGCAGTGCCTACACGGGGAATAATTCACCCCTCCACTTT. This chain uses TRBV20-1 with TRBJ1-6; no clear D. Per germline, CDR1 DFQATT and CDR2 SNEGSKA (reference sequence). CDR3 length: 13 residues. Trimming took off 6 bases at V and 5 bases at J, with 11 bases between the two ends.

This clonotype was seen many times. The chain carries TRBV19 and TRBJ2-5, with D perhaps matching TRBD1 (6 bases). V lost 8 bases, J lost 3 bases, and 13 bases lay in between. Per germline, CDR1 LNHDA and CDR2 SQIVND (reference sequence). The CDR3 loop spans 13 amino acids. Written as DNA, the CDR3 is TGTGCCAGTGAAGGCAGGGGCAAAGAGACCCAGTACTTC. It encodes CASEGRGKETQYF.

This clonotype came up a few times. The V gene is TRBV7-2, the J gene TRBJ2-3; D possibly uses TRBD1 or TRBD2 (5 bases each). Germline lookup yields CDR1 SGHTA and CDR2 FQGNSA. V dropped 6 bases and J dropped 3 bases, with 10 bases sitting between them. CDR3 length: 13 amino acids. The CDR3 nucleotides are TGTGCCAGCAGGAGGGGCCGTACAGATACGCAGTATTTT. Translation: CASRRGRTDTQYF.

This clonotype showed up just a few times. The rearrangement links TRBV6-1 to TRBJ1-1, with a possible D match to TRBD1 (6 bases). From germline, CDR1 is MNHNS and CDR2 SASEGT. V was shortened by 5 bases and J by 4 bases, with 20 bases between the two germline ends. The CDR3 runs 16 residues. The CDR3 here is CASSPSWGAVGTEAFF. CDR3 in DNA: TGTGCCAGCAGTCCGAGTTGGGGGGCGGTGGGCACTGAAGCTTTCTTT.

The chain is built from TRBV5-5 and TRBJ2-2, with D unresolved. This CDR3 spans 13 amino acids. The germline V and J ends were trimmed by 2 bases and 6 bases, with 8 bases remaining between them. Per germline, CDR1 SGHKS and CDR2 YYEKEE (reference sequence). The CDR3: CASSLDLPGELFF. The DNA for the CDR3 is TGTGCCAGCAGCTTAGATCTCCCCGGGGAGCTGTTTTTT.

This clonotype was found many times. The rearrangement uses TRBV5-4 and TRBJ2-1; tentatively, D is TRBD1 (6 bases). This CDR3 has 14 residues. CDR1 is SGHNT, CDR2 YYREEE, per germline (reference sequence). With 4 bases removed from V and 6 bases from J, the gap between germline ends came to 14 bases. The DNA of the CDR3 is TGTGCCAGCAGCGTTCCTACAGGGTTCAATGAGCAGTTCTTC. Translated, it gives CASSVPTGFNEQFF.

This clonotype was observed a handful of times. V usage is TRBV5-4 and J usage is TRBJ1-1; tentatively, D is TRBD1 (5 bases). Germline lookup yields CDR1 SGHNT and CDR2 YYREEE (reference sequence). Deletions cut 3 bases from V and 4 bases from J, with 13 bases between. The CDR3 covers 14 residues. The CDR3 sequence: CASSYGTSGTEAFF. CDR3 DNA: TGTGCCAGCAGCTACGGGACCTCGGGCACTGAAGCTTTCTTT. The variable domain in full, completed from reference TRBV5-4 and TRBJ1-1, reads ETGVTQSPTHLIKTRGQQVTLRCSSQSGHNTVSWYQQALGQGPQFIFQYYREEENGRGNFPPRFSGLQFPNYSSELNVNALELDDSALYLCASSYGTSGTEAFFGQGTRLTVV.